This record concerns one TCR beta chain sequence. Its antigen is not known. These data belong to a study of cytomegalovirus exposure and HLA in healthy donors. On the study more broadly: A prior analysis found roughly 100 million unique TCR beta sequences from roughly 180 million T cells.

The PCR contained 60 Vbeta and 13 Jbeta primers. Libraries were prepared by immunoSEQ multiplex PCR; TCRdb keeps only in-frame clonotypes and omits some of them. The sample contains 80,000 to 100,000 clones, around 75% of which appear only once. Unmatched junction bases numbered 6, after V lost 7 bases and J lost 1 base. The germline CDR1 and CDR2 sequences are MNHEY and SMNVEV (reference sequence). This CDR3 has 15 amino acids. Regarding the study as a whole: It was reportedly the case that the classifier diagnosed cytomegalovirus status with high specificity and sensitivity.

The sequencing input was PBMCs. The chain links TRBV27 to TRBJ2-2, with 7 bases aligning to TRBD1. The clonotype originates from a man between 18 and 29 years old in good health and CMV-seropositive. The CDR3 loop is CASTPGTENTGELFF. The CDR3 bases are TGTGCCAGCACTCCCGGGACAGAGAACACCGGGGAGCTGTTTTTT.